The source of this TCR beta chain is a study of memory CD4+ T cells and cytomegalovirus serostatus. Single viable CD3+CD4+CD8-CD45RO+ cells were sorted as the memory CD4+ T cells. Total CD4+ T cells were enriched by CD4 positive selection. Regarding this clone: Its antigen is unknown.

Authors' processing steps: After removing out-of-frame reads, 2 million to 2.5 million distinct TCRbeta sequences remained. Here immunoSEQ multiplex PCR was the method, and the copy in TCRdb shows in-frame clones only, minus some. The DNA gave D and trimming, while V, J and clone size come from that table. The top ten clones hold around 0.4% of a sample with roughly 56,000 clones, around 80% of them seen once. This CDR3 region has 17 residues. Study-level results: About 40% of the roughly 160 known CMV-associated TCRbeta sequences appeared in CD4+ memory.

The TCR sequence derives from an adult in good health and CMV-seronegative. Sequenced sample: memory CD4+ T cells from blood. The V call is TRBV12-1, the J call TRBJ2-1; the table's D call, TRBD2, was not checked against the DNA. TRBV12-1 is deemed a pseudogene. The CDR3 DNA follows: TGTGCCAGCAGCGCAAGGCCTCGGGGGTACTCCTACAATGAGCAGTTCTTC. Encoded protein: CASSARPRGYSYNEQFF.